What follows are 32 T cell receptor beta chains derived from one specimen sequenced in a study of neurological immune-mediated disorders. TCRdb re-called the 5' RACE reads with MiXCR, one entry per CDR3 protein. The top ten hold roughly 25% of the sample, which has tens of thousands of distinct CDR3 sequences, around 25% seen once. The sample comprised PBMCs. These receptors were obtained from a woman between 65 and 79 years old in good health.

The sample holds many counts of this clonotype. The chain uses TRBV7-2 and TRBJ2-1; 11 nucleotides agree with TRBD1. Trimming removed 5 bases from V and 4 bases from J; junction bases left unmatched: 4. From germline, CDR1 is SGHTA and CDR2 FQGNSA. CDR3 size: 15 residues. As DNA, the CDR3 is TGTGCCAGCAGCCCGGACAGGGGGCCGTACAATGAGCAGTTCTTC. Protein sequence: CASSPDRGPYNEQFF.

This chain connects TRBV20-1 to TRBJ2-5, with unresolved D. Germline CDR1 is DFQATT and CDR2 is SNEGSKA (reference sequence). V lost 8 bases and J 3 bases, leaving 19 bases between the germline ends. The CDR3 extends over 14 amino acids. The CDR3, as DNA: TGCAGTCCGAGAGACGGCAGAGTGAAAGAGACCCAGTACTTC. Protein: CSPRDGRVKETQYF.

This clonotype appeared many times. The V and J genes are TRBV7-2 and TRBJ2-5; tentatively, D is TRBD2 (5 bases). The CDR3 is made up of 15 amino acids. Germline loops: CDR1 SGHTA, CDR2 FQGNSA. Trimming took 1 base from V and 4 from J, leaving 13 bases between them. The CDR3 sequence is CASSLEWAGGETQYF. The CDR3 nucleotides read TGTGCCAGCAGCTTAGAATGGGCAGGAGGAGAGACCCAGTACTTC. The entire variable domain, with the rest obtained from reference TRBV7-2 and TRBJ2-5, is as follows: GAGVSQSPSNKVTEKGKDVELRCDPISGHTALYWYRQSLGQGLEFLIYFQGNSAPDKSGLPSDRFSAERTGGSVSTLTIQRTQQEDSAVYLCASSLEWAGGETQYFGPGTRLLVL.

The sample holds one count of this clonotype. The chain links TRBV7-3 to TRBJ1-1; no firm D call. Trimming removed 4 bases from V and 6 bases from J, with 18 bases in between. From germline, CDR1 is SGHTA and CDR2 FQGTGA. This CDR3 region has 15 residues. CDR3 sequence: CASSSGLGIGSEAFF. The CDR3 DNA reads TGTGCCAGCAGCTCAGGCCTAGGAATTGGCTCTGAAGCTTTCTTT.

This rearrangement joins TRBV7-3 to TRBJ1-1; 9 nucleotides align to TRBD1. From germline, CDR1 is SGHTA and CDR2 FQGTGA. Trimming removed 5 bases from V and 10 bases from J; junction bases left unmatched: 5. This CDR3 has 12 amino acids. The CDR3 sequence is CASSQNRGRAFF. The DNA for the CDR3 is TGTGCCAGCAGCCAAAACAGGGGGCGAGCTTTCTTT. Using reference TRBV7-3 and TRBJ1-1 for the parts outside the CDR3, the full variable domain is GAGVSQTPSNKVTEKGKYVELRCDPISGHTALYWYRQSLGQGPEFLIYFQGTGAADDSGLPNDRFFAVRPEGSVSTLKIQRTERGDSAVYLCASSQNRGRAFFGQGTRLTVV.

The sample holds many counts of this clonotype. The chain combines TRBV6-2 or TRBV6-3 with TRBJ2-5; D remains ambiguous. V was shortened by 6 bases and J by 7 bases, with 15 bases between the two germline ends. Germline values: CDR1 MNHEY, CDR2 SVGEGT. The CDR3 totals 13 residues. The CDR3 DNA follows: TGTGCCAGCAGCTCCACTTCAGTGGGGACCCAGTACTTC. Translating gives CASSSTSVGTQYF.

This sequence joins TRBV24-1 and TRBJ1-2; D is possibly TRBD1 (6 bases). Germline V gives CDR1 KGHDR, CDR2 SFDVKD. Trimming pared 3 bases from V and 6 bases from J, leaving 19 bases between. The CDR3 extends over 16 amino acids. CDR3 coding DNA: TGTGCCACCAGTGATGGGATCGGAACAGGGATCGATGGCTACACCTTC. Its translation: CATSDGIGTGIDGYTF.

This clonotype was observed at least ten times. The chain carries TRBV5-5 and TRBJ2-1, with D perhaps assigned TRBD1 or TRBD2 (5 bases each). Trimming cost V 1 base and J 9 bases, with 14 bases left between them. Per germline, CDR1 SGHKS and CDR2 YYEKEE (reference sequence). This CDR3 is 14 amino acids long. Here the CDR3 DNA reads TGTGCCAGCAGCTTGATCCGAGGGGTGAGTGAGCAGTTCTTC. This gives the protein CASSLIRGVSEQFF.

This clonotype was counted many times. This chain links TRBV7-2 with TRBJ2-1; D unclear. CDR1 is SGHTA and CDR2 is FQGNSA in the germline V gene. This CDR3 has 14 residues. V lost 5 bases and J 1 base, leaving 9 bases between the germline ends. Here the CDR3 DNA reads TGTGCCAGCAGCCGCGGACGATCCTACAATGAGCAGTTCTTC. The encoded protein is CASSRGRSYNEQFF.

This chain uses TRBV18 with TRBJ2-3, with D maybe TRBD2 (7 bases). V lost 3 bases and J lost 6, with 22 bases in between. Germline loops: CDR1 KGHSH, CDR2 LQKENI. This CDR3 region has 17 residues. CDR3 sequence (DNA): TGTGCCAGCTCACCCCAGGCGGGGGCCCTGGGGGCGGATACGCAGTATTTT. Translating it yields CASSPQAGALGADTQYF.

The sample holds one count of this clonotype. This may come from a read error, since a much larger clone is one base off. The chain recombines TRBV3-1 with TRBJ2-7; either TRBD1 or TRBD2 may supply D (5 bases each). Germline CDR1 LGHDT, CDR2 YNNKEL (reference sequence). The CDR3 runs 13 residues. The CDR3 is CASGQFPGPEQYF. The CDR3, as DNA: TGTGCCAGCGGCCAATTTCCGGGGCCCGAGCAGTACTTC.

About this clonotype itself: It may be a read error: a sequence one base away is much more abundant. The chain employs TRBV6-4 and TRBJ2-1; unclear D gene. V was shortened by 2 bases and J by 14 bases, with 19 bases between the two germline ends. The CDR3 runs 14 residues. Germline CDR1 reads MRHNA; CDR2 reads SNTAGT. The CDR3 coding sequence is TGTGCCAGCAGTGACCTTGCCCCGAAGGTGTGGGAGTTCTTC. This sequence encodes CASSDLAPKVWEFF.

In this sample, this clonotype turned up many times. The chain is built from TRBV20-1 and TRBJ1-1, with a possible D match to TRBD1 (5 bases). CDR1 is DFQATT, CDR2 SNEGSKA, per germline (reference sequence). This CDR3 is built from 11 residues. Trimming cost V 6 bases and J 3 bases, with 8 bases left between them. CDR3 bases: TGCAGTGCGCAGGGATACACTGAAGCTTTCTTT. Its translation: CSAQGYTEAFF.

This clonotype was detected ten times or more. The rearrangement joins TRBV14 to TRBJ1-4; D is ambiguous. Germline values: CDR1 SGHDN, CDR2 FVKESK. Trimming removed 4 bases from V and 1 base from J, with 10 bases in between. This CDR3 is built from 15 residues. The CDR3 DNA reads TGTGCCAGCAGCCTATACAGTGGAACTAATGAAAAACTGTTTTTT. It translates to CASSLYSGTNEKLFF.

In this sample, this clonotype turned up many times. The chain joins TRBV7-9 to TRBJ2-3; possible D gene TRBD2, 5 bases. Trimming left V 0 bases short and J 4 bases short, with 11 bases between. This CDR3 region has 15 residues. CDR1 and CDR2 from the germline V gene are SEHNR and FQNEAQ (reference sequence). CDR3: CASSLAEDLPDTQYF. CDR3 nucleotides: TGTGCCAGCAGCTTAGCTGAGGACTTGCCAGATACGCAGTATTTT.

This clonotype appeared many times. The chain recombines TRBV5-1 with TRBJ1-1; D gene unclear. V was trimmed by 4 bases and J by 3 bases, leaving 10 bases between them. This CDR3 comprises 13 residues. Germline CDR1 reads SGHRS; CDR2 reads YFSETQ. In DNA, the CDR3 is TGCGCCAGCAGCACAAGCTGGGACACTGAAGCTTTCTTT. Translated, it gives CASSTSWDTEAFF.

V gene TRBV20-1 combines with J gene TRBJ2-2, with 7 bases identical to TRBD2. V shed 0 bases, J shed 0 bases, and the junction held 7 bases outside the gene matches. The CDR3 spans 17 residues. Germline V gene lookup returns CDR1 DFQATT and CDR2 SNEGSKA (reference sequence). The CDR3 DNA sequence: TGCAGTGCTAGAGATTGGGCTAGCGGATCGAACACCGGGGAGCTGTTTTTT. The encoded protein is CSARDWASGSNTGELFF.

This clonotype was found many times. V and J are TRBV5-1 and TRBJ2-5; TRBD2 might be the D (6 bases). The V and J ends lost 4 bases and 1 base respectively, with 11 bases between them. The germline gives CDR1 SGHRS, CDR2 YFSETQ. The length of the CDR3 is 14 residues. CDR3: CASSAWTTQETQYF. CDR3 nucleotides: TGCGCCAGCAGCGCTTGGACTACCCAAGAGACCCAGTACTTC.

This clonotype was detected once. The gene calls are TRBV6-6 and TRBJ1-1; tentative D call: TRBD1 (5 bases). CDR3 size: 14 residues. Germline loops: CDR1 MNHNY, CDR2 SVGAGI (reference sequence). Trimming removed 0 bases from V and 4 bases from J, with 9 bases in between. CDR3 amino acids: CASSYSSGGTEAFF. The CDR3 DNA follows: TGTGCCAGCAGTTACTCTTCGGGGGGCACTGAAGCTTTCTTT.

This clonotype was detected ten times or more. This chain links TRBV3-1 with TRBJ2-5; D call uncertain. V was trimmed by 3 bases and J by 9 bases, leaving 20 bases between them. Germline V gene data show CDR1 as LGHDT and CDR2 as YNNKEL (reference sequence). This CDR3 comprises 15 residues. The CDR3 DNA follows: TGTGCCAGCAGCCAGAAAGGGCCCGCTCCACGGGCCCAGTACTTC. The encoded protein is CASSQKGPAPRAQYF.

This clonotype was found a few times. The V gene is TRBV4-3, the J gene TRBJ2-7; D is unresolved. The V gene lost 1 base and the J gene lost 1 base, with 11 bases spanning the gap. The V gene's germline CDR1 is LGHNA and CDR2 YSLEER. The CDR3 loop spans 15 amino acids. CDR3 nucleotides: TGCGCCAGCAGCCAAGCCTATCAGGAATCCTACGAGCAGTACTTC. It is translated as CASSQAYQESYEQYF.

This clonotype was seen at least ten times. The rearrangement links TRBV28 to TRBJ2-7; 12 nucleotides align to TRBD2. V was clipped by 6 bases and J by 5 bases; unmatched bases: 8. CDR3 size: 15 residues. Germline V gene data show CDR1 as MDHEN and CDR2 as SYDVKM. The CDR3 loop is CASSPGLAGPHEQYF. In nucleotides, the CDR3 is TGTGCCAGCAGCCCTGGACTAGCGGGACCGCACGAGCAGTACTTC.

Many counts were recorded for this clonotype. This could be a read error, since a much larger clone is one nucleotide away. Written as DNA, the CDR3 is TGTGTCAGCAGCTTAGTACCAATTAGCACAGATACGCAGTATTTT. Its protein product is CVSSLVPISTDTQYF. The chain employs TRBV7-2 and TRBJ2-3; D is unclear. Germline V gene lookup returns CDR1 SGHTA and CDR2 FQGNSA. This CDR3 is built from 15 residues. The complete variable domain, with remaining parts taken from reference TRBV7-2 and TRBJ2-3, reads GAGVSQSPSNKVTEKGKDVELRCDPISGHTALYWYRQSLGQGLEFLIYFQGNSAPDKSGLPSDRFSAERTGGSVSTLTIQRTQQEDSAVYLCVSSLVPISTDTQYFGPGTRLTVL.

The chain is built from TRBV5-1 and TRBJ2-7; D is unclear. This CDR3 region has 14 residues. Germline-derived CDR1 and CDR2 are SGHRS and YFSETQ. Trimming cost V 1 base and J 2 bases, with 10 bases left between them. CDR3 coding DNA: TGCGCCAGCAGCTTGTCGTGGGGTGCCTACGAGCAGTACTTC. This translates into CASSLSWGAYEQYF.

The chain couples TRBV20-1 to TRBJ2-5; maybe TRBD2 (5 bases). This CDR3 contains 15 residues. Germline V lookup: CDR1 DFQATT, CDR2 SNEGSKA (reference sequence). Trimming removed 3 bases at V and 2 bases at J, with 16 bases between. In DNA, the CDR3 is TGCAGTGCTAGCGTAGTCGGGGAAGGTCAAGAGACCCAGTACTTC. This gives the protein CSASVVGEGQETQYF.

This clonotype was recorded many times. CDR3 sequence reads: CASSLGLGETQYF. CDR3 nucleotides: TGCGCCAGCAGCTTGGGGCTAGGGGAGACCCAGTACTTC. The chain has TRBV5-1 and TRBJ2-5, with D unclear. Trimming took off 0 bases at V and 5 bases at J, with 8 bases between the two ends. The CDR3 contains 13 residues. CDR1 is SGHRS, CDR2 YFSETQ, per germline.

This clonotype was observed at least ten times. V usage is TRBV5-1 and J usage is TRBJ2-2; TRBD2 matches at 7 bases. The CDR3 is made up of 17 amino acids. With 1 base clipped from V and 1 base from J, the junction kept 7 bases outside the gene matches. Germline CDR1 is SGHRS and CDR2 is YFSETQ. This CDR3 reads CASSLLPGLQNTGELFF. CDR3 in DNA: TGCGCCAGCAGCTTGCTCCCGGGACTACAGAACACCGGGGAGCTGTTTTTT.

This chain connects TRBV20-1 to TRBJ1-2; 7 bases line up with TRBD1. The germline gives CDR1 DFQATT, CDR2 SNEGSKA (reference sequence). Trimming took 2 bases from V and 3 from J; bases not matched to a gene: 6. The CDR3 covers 14 residues. The CDR3 DNA reads TGCAGTGCTAGAAAGCGGCAGGGGGACTATGGCTACACCTTC. This gives the protein CSARKRQGDYGYTF.

This sequence joins TRBV30 and TRBJ2-1, with TRBD2 matching over 11 bases. The CDR3 is 15 amino acids. V shed 5 bases, J shed 0 bases, and the junction held 3 bases outside the gene matches. Germline loops: CDR1 GTSNPN, CDR2 SVGIG (reference sequence). The CDR3 region is CAWSSGRSSYNEQFF. CDR3 DNA: TGTGCCTGGTCTAGCGGGAGGTCCTCCTACAATGAGCAGTTCTTC.

The sample holds many counts of this clonotype. The chain carries TRBV5-1 and TRBJ2-3; 8 bases agree with TRBD1. CDR1 is SGHRS and CDR2 is YFSETQ in the germline V gene. This CDR3 contains 15 residues. The trim removed 4 bases at V and 5 bases at J, leaving 9 bases unmatched. CDR3 protein: CASSPTTGAGDTQYF. DNA for the CDR3: TGCGCCAGCAGCCCAACGACAGGGGCGGGAGATACGCAGTATTTT.

This clonotype was observed at least ten times. The chain carries TRBV9 and TRBJ2-5; 10 bases agree with TRBD2. Germline CDR1 and CDR2: SGDLS and YYNGEE. Trimming cost V 2 bases and J 3 bases; bases outside gene matches: 10. The CDR3 spans 17 residues. The CDR3 DNA reads as TGTGCCAGCAGCGTTGAGCGGGGGGGGACCCAAAAAGAGACCCAGTACTTC. The encoded protein is CASSVERGGTQKETQYF. Based on the CDR3 plus reference TRBV9 and TRBJ2-5, the full variable domain is DSGVTQTPKHLITATGQRVTLRCSPRSGDLSVYWYQQSLDQGLQFLIQYYNGEERAKGNILERFSAQQFPDLHSELNLSSLELGDSALYFCASSVERGGTQKETQYFGPGTRLLVL.

This clonotype occurred many times. The V call is TRBV5-1, the J call TRBJ2-2; D may be TRBD2 (5 bases). Germline values: CDR1 SGHRS, CDR2 YFSETQ. The CDR3 loop spans 16 amino acids. Between the trimmed V and J ends, which lost 0 bases and 7 bases, there was a span of 16 bases. This chain's CDR3 is CASSLAAGGGSGELFF. In DNA, the CDR3 is TGCGCCAGCAGCTTGGCAGCAGGAGGTGGTAGCGGGGAGCTGTTTTTT.